The T cell receptor beta chain under discussion was sequenced for a study of cytomegalovirus exposure and HLA in healthy donors. With 1 base removed from V and 2 bases from J, the gap between germline ends came to 11 bases. CDR3 size: 15 residues. From germline, CDR1 is MGHRA and CDR2 YSYEKL. PCR was performed using 60 Vbeta and 13 Jbeta primers. TCRdb keeps only in-frame clones here, not all; method: immunoSEQ multiplex PCR. The sample yields about 100,000 clones, about 80% seen once. Sequencing was carried out using PBMCs. The rearrangement uses TRBV4-1 and TRBJ1-2; unclear D gene. The sequence derives from a woman aged 60-75 years in good health and CMV-seronegative. The CDR3 DNA reads as TGCGCCAGCAGCCAAGGTATAGAGTCAAACTATGGCTACACCTTC. As protein: CASSQGIESNYGYTF.